This is a list of T cell receptor beta chains from one sample in a study of shared clonotypes between healthy human individuals. Profiling relied on immunoSEQ multiplex PCR, and the TCRdb table lists in-frame clones only, not all of them. The data show about 2.1 million clones, roughly 93% seen once. Sample: naive CD8+ T cells from PBMCs. The source is a man aged 18 to 35 in good health. Some clones in this sample may be carry-over from other donors' samples. Both conserved end residues are part of each CDR3. The D gene is left open where the match is weak. The size entry is marked missing in some rows and otherwise reads once, few, many or a size class.

d_call: -
cdr3_length: 12
clone_size: -
v_call: TRBV19
j_call: TRBJ1-5
cdr3_nt: TGTGCCAGTAGTCTCACGAGTCAGCCCCAGCATTTT
cdr3_aa: CASSLTSQPQHF

d_call: TRBD2
cdr3_length: 16
clone_size: -
v_call: TRBV28
j_call: TRBJ2-3
cdr3_nt: TGTGCCAGCAGTTTCCCACTAGCGAAAAGCACAGATACGCAGTATTTT
cdr3_aa: CASSFPLAKSTDTQYF

d_call: -
cdr3_length: 12
clone_size: -
v_call: TRBV29-1
j_call: TRBJ2-1
cdr3_nt: TGCAGCGTTGAAAAGGGTCGAAATGAGCAGTTCTTC
cdr3_aa: CSVEKGRNEQFF

d_call: TRBD1
cdr3_length: 15
clone_size: once
v_call: TRBV27
j_call: TRBJ1-1
cdr3_nt: TGTGCCAGCAGTCCTGATTTGGGACAGGGGCCCGGAGCTTTCTTT
cdr3_aa: CASSPDLGQGPGAFF

d_call: TRBD1
cdr3_length: 14
clone_size: -
v_call: TRBV7-9
j_call: TRBJ2-1
cdr3_nt: TGTGCCAGCAGCATGACAGGGTTGGGCAATGAGCAGTTCTTC
cdr3_aa: CASSMTGLGNEQFF

d_call: -
cdr3_length: 18
clone_size: -
v_call: TRBV28
j_call: TRBJ1-5
cdr3_nt: TGTGCCAGCAGTTACTGGGGGACCGGGACAAGTAGCAATCAGCCCCAGCATTTT
cdr3_aa: CASSYWGTGTSSNQPQHF

d_call: TRBD2
cdr3_length: 16
clone_size: -
v_call: TRBV14
j_call: TRBJ2-2
cdr3_nt: TGTGCCAGCAGCCAAGATTGGCGGGAGCGGGCCGGGGAGCTGTTTTTT
cdr3_aa: CASSQDWRERAGELFF

d_call: TRBD2
cdr3_length: 15
clone_size: -
v_call: TRBV27
j_call: TRBJ2-1
cdr3_nt: TGTGCCAGCAGTCAGCTAGCGGGAGGGCCCGTTGAGCAGTTCTTC
cdr3_aa: CASSQLAGGPVEQFF

d_call: -
cdr3_length: 12
clone_size: few
v_call: TRBV29-1
j_call: TRBJ1-1
cdr3_nt: TGCAGCGTTCGAGAATTGAACACTGAAGCTTTCTTT
cdr3_aa: CSVRELNTEAFF

d_call: TRBD2
cdr3_length: 15
clone_size: -
v_call: TRBV7-9
j_call: TRBJ2-3
cdr3_nt: TGTGCCAGCAGTCTAGCGGCAGCGACCACAGATACGCAGTATTTT
cdr3_aa: CASSLAAATTDTQYF

d_call: -
cdr3_length: 15
clone_size: -
v_call: TRBV7-2
j_call: TRBJ2-3
cdr3_nt: TGTGCCAGCAGCTTAGGAATACAGCCCACAGATACGCAGTATTTT
cdr3_aa: CASSLGIQPTDTQYF

d_call: -
cdr3_length: 12
clone_size: -
v_call: TRBV2
j_call: TRBJ1-5
cdr3_nt: TGTGCCAGCAGTGTGGGAGAAGGGCCCCAGCATTTT
cdr3_aa: CASSVGEGPQHF

d_call: -
cdr3_length: 13
clone_size: -
v_call: TRBV6-6
j_call: TRBJ1-2
cdr3_nt: TGTGCCAGCAGTCGCCGCCCTCCCTATGGCTACACCTTC
cdr3_aa: CASSRRPPYGYTF

d_call: -
cdr3_length: 15
clone_size: -
v_call: TRBV28
j_call: TRBJ2-3
cdr3_nt: TGTGCCAGCAGTTTTGAATCAGTCCGCGGGGATACGCAGTATTTT
cdr3_aa: CASSFESVRGDTQYF

d_call: -
cdr3_length: 14
clone_size: -
v_call: TRBV5-6
j_call: TRBJ1-2
cdr3_nt: TGTGCCAGCAGCGCCTACATAGCTAACTATGGCTACACCTTC
cdr3_aa: CASSAYIANYGYTF

d_call: -
cdr3_length: 13
clone_size: -
v_call: TRBV7-9
j_call: TRBJ2-5
cdr3_nt: TGTGCCAGCAGCAATACAGAGAAAGAGACCCAGTACTTC
cdr3_aa: CASSNTEKETQYF

d_call: -
cdr3_length: 14
clone_size: -
v_call: TRBV7-9
j_call: TRBJ2-2
cdr3_nt: TGTGCCAGCAGCTTTAGCAGGTCCACCGGGGAGCTGTTTTTT
cdr3_aa: CASSFSRSTGELFF

d_call: -
cdr3_length: 15
clone_size: -
v_call: TRBV25-1
j_call: TRBJ2-3
cdr3_nt: TGTGCCAGCAGTGCCCCCCGCGAGAACCGCGGCACGCAGTATTTT
cdr3_aa: CASSAPRENRGTQYF

d_call: -
cdr3_length: 17
clone_size: -
v_call: TRBV28
j_call: TRBJ1-5
cdr3_nt: TGTGCCAGAACTCTGGGGGCAGGGCGGGGGAGCAATCAGCCCCAGCATTTT
cdr3_aa: CARTLGAGRGSNQPQHF

d_call: -
cdr3_length: 12
clone_size: -
v_call: TRBV6-1
j_call: TRBJ2-7
cdr3_nt: TGTGCCAGCAGAGAACAAGGGGACGAGCAGTACTTC
cdr3_aa: CASREQGDEQYF

d_call: -
cdr3_length: 15
clone_size: -
v_call: TRBV6-6
j_call: TRBJ1-1
cdr3_nt: TGTGCCAGCAGTTACTTCTCCGACGGCAGAATTGAAGCTTTCTTT
cdr3_aa: CASSYFSDGRIEAFF

d_call: TRBD1
cdr3_length: 16
clone_size: -
v_call: TRBV4-1
j_call: TRBJ2-7
cdr3_nt: TGCGCCAGCAGCCAAGATGTCGGACAGGGGACCTACGAGCAGTACTTC
cdr3_aa: CASSQDVGQGTYEQYF

d_call: TRBD2
cdr3_length: 15
clone_size: -
v_call: TRBV2
j_call: TRBJ2-1
cdr3_nt: TGTGCCAGCAGTGAGGCTAGCGGATATTACAATGAGCAGTTCTTC
cdr3_aa: CASSEASGYYNEQFF

d_call: -
cdr3_length: 18
clone_size: -
v_call: TRBV7-8
j_call: TRBJ2-7
cdr3_nt: TGTGCCAGCAGCTCCCCGTTTCTACGGGGGTCGGTCCCCTACGAGCAGTACTTC
cdr3_aa: CASSSPFLRGSVPYEQYF

d_call: TRBD2
cdr3_length: 14
clone_size: once
v_call: TRBV29-1
j_call: TRBJ2-5
cdr3_nt: TGCAGCGTTCGCGGGAGGGCCTACCAAGAGACCCAGTACTTC
cdr3_aa: CSVRGRAYQETQYF

d_call: TRBD2
cdr3_length: 16
clone_size: -
v_call: TRBV28
j_call: TRBJ2-3
cdr3_nt: TGTGCCAGCAGTTTTGGGACTAGCGACGCCACAGATACGCAGTATTTT
cdr3_aa: CASSFGTSDATDTQYF

d_call: TRBD1
cdr3_length: 14
clone_size: -
v_call: TRBV6-1
j_call: TRBJ2-7
cdr3_nt: TGTGCCAGCAGATTCCAGGACAGGACCTACGAGCAGTACTTC
cdr3_aa: CASRFQDRTYEQYF

d_call: -
cdr3_length: 15
clone_size: -
v_call: TRBV9
j_call: TRBJ2-7
cdr3_nt: TGTGCCAGCAGCGTAGCCAGCGGTAACTCCTACGAGCAGTACTTC
cdr3_aa: CASSVASGNSYEQYF

d_call: -
cdr3_length: 15
clone_size: -
v_call: TRBV15
j_call: TRBJ2-1
cdr3_nt: TGTGCCACCAGCAGAGAGGGGCGGTTAGACAATGAGCAGTTCTTC
cdr3_aa: CATSREGRLDNEQFF

d_call: -
cdr3_length: 13
clone_size: -
v_call: TRBV6-5
j_call: TRBJ2-1
cdr3_nt: TGTGCCAGCGGGGGGAGCTCCTACAATGAGCAGTTCTTC
cdr3_aa: CASGGSSYNEQFF

d_call: -
cdr3_length: 16
clone_size: -
v_call: TRBV27
j_call: TRBJ2-3
cdr3_nt: TGTGCCAGCAGTTTACTACAGGCCCCCCTCACAGATACGCAGTATTTT
cdr3_aa: CASSLLQAPLTDTQYF

d_call: TRBD1
cdr3_length: 14
clone_size: -
v_call: TRBV4-1
j_call: TRBJ2-7
cdr3_nt: TGCGCCAGCAGCCAAGATTCAGGGGGCTACGAGCAGTACTTC
cdr3_aa: CASSQDSGGYEQYF

d_call: -
cdr3_length: 13
clone_size: -
v_call: TRBV6-5
j_call: TRBJ1-5
cdr3_nt: TGTGCCAGCAGTCCCGGGACACCGCTTCCCCAGCATTTT
cdr3_aa: CASSPGTPLPQHF

d_call: TRBD2
cdr3_length: 15
clone_size: -
v_call: TRBV7-8
j_call: TRBJ2-3
cdr3_nt: TGTGCCAGCAGCCAGACTAGCGGGAGGCTAGATACGCAGTATTTT
cdr3_aa: CASSQTSGRLDTQYF

d_call: -
cdr3_length: 13
clone_size: -
v_call: TRBV30
j_call: TRBJ2-7
cdr3_nt: TGTGCCTGGAGTGTATTTTCGGGGTGGGAGCAGTACTTC
cdr3_aa: CAWSVFSGWEQYF

d_call: TRBD1
cdr3_length: 13
clone_size: -
v_call: TRBV27
j_call: TRBJ1-1
cdr3_nt: TGTGCCAGCAAACCTCGTAACAGGGGGGAAGCTTTCTTT
cdr3_aa: CASKPRNRGEAFF

d_call: TRBD2
cdr3_length: 18
clone_size: once
v_call: TRBV4-1
j_call: TRBJ2-1
cdr3_nt: TGCGCCAGCAGCCAACGTAATACCGGGACTAGCGTCTACAATGAGCAGTTCTTC
cdr3_aa: CASSQRNTGTSVYNEQFF

d_call: -
cdr3_length: 15
clone_size: -
v_call: TRBV27
j_call: TRBJ2-7
cdr3_nt: TGTGCCAGCAGTTTATTGAGGGACACCTCCTACGAGCAGTACTTC
cdr3_aa: CASSLLRDTSYEQYF

d_call: TRBD2
cdr3_length: 17
clone_size: -
v_call: TRBV2
j_call: TRBJ2-7
cdr3_nt: TGTGCCAGCGGCGGGACTAGCGGGGCGAACCCTACCGGCGAGCAGTACTTC
cdr3_aa: CASGGTSGANPTGEQYF

d_call: -
cdr3_length: 14
clone_size: -
v_call: TRBV18
j_call: TRBJ2-1
cdr3_nt: TGTGCCAGCTCACCAGCTCGGGGGATGAATGAGCAGTTCTTC
cdr3_aa: CASSPARGMNEQFF

d_call: TRBD2
cdr3_length: 15
clone_size: -
v_call: TRBV13
j_call: TRBJ2-5
cdr3_nt: TGTGCCAGCAGCTGGGAGCGGGAAAGGACAGAGACCCAGTACTTC
cdr3_aa: CASSWERERTETQYF

d_call: -
cdr3_length: 14
clone_size: once
v_call: TRBV9
j_call: TRBJ2-7
cdr3_nt: TGTGCCAGCAGCGTGGGAGGGACAGCCTACGAGCAGTACTTC
cdr3_aa: CASSVGGTAYEQYF

d_call: TRBD1
cdr3_length: 12
clone_size: few
v_call: TRBV28
j_call: TRBJ2-7
cdr3_nt: TGTGCCTGCGGGACAGGGAACTACGAGCAGTACTTC
cdr3_aa: CACGTGNYEQYF

d_call: -
cdr3_length: 15
clone_size: -
v_call: TRBV27
j_call: TRBJ1-2
cdr3_nt: TGTGCCAGCAGCAAGGCAGCTTATCTTAACTATGGCTACACCTTC
cdr3_aa: CASSKAAYLNYGYTF

d_call: -
cdr3_length: 13
clone_size: -
v_call: TRBV6-1
j_call: TRBJ1-1
cdr3_nt: TGTGCCAGCAGATTCCCGGGGAACACTGAAGCTTTCTTT
cdr3_aa: CASRFPGNTEAFF